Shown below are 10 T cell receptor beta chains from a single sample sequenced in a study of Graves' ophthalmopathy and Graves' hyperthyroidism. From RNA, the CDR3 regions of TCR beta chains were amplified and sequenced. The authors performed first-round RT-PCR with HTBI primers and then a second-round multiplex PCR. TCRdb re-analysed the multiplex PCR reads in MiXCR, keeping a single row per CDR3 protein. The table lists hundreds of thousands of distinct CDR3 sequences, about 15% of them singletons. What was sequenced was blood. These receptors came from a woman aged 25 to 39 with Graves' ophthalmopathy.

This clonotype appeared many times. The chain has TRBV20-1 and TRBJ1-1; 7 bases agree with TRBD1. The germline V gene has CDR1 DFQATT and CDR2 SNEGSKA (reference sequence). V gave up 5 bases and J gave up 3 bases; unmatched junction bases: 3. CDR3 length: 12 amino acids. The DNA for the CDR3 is TGCAGTGCTTTGACAGGGTACACTGAAGCTTTCTTT. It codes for CSALTGYTEAFF.

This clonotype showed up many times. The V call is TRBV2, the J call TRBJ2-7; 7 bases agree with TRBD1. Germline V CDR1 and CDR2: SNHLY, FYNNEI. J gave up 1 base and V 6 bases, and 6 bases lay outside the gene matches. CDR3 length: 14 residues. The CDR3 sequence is CASRIDRVSYEQYF. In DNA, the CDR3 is TGTGCCAGCAGGATTGACAGGGTTTCCTACGAGCAGTACTTC. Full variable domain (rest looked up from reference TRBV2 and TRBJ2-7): EPEVTQTPSHQVTQMGQEVILRCVPISNHLYFYWYRQILGQKVEFLVSFYNNEISEKSEIFDDQFSVERPDGSNFTLKIRSTKLEDSAMYFCASRIDRVSYEQYFGPGTRLTVT.

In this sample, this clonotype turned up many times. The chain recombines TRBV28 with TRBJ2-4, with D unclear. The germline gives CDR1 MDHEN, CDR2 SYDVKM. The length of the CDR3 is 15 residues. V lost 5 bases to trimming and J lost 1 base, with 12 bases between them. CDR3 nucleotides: TGTGCCAGCAGTATTTATCCACTGGCCAAAAACATTCAGTACTTC. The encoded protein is CASSIYPLAKNIQYF.

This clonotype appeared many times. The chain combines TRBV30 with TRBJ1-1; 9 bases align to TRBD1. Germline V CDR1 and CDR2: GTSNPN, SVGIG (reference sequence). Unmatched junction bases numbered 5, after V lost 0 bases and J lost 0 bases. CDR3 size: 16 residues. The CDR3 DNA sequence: TGTGCCTGGAGTGTAGGGGACAGGGAGATGAACACTGAAGCTTTCTTT. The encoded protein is CAWSVGDREMNTEAFF.

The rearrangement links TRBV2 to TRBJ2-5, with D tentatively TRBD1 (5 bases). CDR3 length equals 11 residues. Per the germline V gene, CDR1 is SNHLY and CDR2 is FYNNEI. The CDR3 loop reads CVDSLQETQYF. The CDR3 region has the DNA TGTGTCGACAGCCTCCAAGAGACCCAGTACTTC. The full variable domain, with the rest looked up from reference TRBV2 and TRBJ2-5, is EPEVTQTPSHQVTQMGQEVILRCVPISNHLYFYWYRQILGQKVEFLVSFYNNEISEKSEIFDDQFSVERPDGSNFTLKIRSTKLEDSAMYFCVDSLQETQYFGPGTRLLVL.

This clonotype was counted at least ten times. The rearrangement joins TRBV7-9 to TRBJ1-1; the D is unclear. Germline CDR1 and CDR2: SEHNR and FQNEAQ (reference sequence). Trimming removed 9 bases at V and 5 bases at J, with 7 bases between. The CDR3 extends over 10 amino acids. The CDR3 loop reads CASWGTEAFF. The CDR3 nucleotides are TGTGCCAGTTGGGGTACTGAAGCTTTCTTT. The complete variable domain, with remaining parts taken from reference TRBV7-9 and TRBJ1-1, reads DTGVSQNPRHKITKRGQNVTFRCDPISEHNRLYWYRQTLGQGPEFLTYFQNEAQLEKSRLLSDRFSAERPKGSFSTLEIQRTEQGDSAMYLCASWGTEAFFGQGTRLTVV.

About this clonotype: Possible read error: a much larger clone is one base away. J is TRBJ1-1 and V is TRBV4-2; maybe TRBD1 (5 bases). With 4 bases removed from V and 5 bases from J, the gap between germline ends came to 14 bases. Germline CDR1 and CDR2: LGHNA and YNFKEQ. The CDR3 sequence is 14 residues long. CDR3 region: CASSRGVCDTEAFF. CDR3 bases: TGTGCCAGCAGCCGAGGGGTATGTGATACTGAAGCTTTCTTT.

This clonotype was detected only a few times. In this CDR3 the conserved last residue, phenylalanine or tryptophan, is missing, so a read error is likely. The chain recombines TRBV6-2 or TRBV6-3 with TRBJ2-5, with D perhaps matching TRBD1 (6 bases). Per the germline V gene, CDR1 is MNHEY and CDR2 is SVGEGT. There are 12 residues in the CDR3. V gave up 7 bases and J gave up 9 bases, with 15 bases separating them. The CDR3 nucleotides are TGTGCCAGCATGAGGGGGTGGGAGTCCCAGTACTAC. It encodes CASMRGWESQYY.

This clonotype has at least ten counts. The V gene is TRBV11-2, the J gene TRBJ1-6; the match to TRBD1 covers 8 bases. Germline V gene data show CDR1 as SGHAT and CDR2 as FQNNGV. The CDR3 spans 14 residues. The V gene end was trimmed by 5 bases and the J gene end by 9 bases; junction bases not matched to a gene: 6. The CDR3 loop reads CASSGQGGISPLHF. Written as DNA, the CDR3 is TGTGCCAGCAGCGGACAGGGTGGGATTTCACCCCTCCACTTT.

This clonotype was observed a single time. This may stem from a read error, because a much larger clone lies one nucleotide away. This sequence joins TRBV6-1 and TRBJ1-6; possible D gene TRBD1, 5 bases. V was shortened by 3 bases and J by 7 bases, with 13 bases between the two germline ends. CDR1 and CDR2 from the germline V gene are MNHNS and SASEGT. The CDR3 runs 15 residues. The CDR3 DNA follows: TGTGCCAGCAGTGATAAGGGGCCTACCAATTCACCCCTCCACTTT. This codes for CASSDKGPTNSPLHF.